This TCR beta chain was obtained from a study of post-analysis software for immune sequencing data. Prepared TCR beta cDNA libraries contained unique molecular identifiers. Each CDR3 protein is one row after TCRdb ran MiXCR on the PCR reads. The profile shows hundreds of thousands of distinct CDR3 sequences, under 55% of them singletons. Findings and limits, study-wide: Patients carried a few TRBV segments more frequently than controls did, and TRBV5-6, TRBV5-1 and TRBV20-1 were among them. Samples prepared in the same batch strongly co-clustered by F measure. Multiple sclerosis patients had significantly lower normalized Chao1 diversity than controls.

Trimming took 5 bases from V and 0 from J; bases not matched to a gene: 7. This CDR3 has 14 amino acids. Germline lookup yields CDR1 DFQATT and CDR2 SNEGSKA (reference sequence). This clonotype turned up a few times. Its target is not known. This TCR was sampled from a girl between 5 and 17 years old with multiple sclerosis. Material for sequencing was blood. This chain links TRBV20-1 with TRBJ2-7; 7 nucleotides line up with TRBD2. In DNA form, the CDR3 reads TGCAGTGCTGACCCTAGCGGCGTCTCCTACGAGCAGTACTTC. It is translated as CSADPSGVSYEQYF.